This paragraph reports one TCR beta chain. Its antigen is still unknown. This CDR3 comprises 15 residues. Germline V gives CDR1 MNHEY, CDR2 SVGAGI. V shed 2 bases and J shed 0 bases, with 9 bases lying between them. The sample originates from a study of cytomegalovirus exposure and HLA in healthy donors. General study points: Relative to the 666-donor mean, N-insertions were reportedly fewer in an Asian-associated ancestry cluster in a later analysis. Links to common viral pathogens appeared, in a later analysis, for several of the most significant clusters.

The PCR ran on 60 Vbeta and 13 Jbeta primers. Libraries were prepared by immunoSEQ multiplex PCR; TCRdb keeps only in-frame clonotypes and omits some of them. Here the sample table reports tens of thousands of clones. The V gene is TRBV6-5, the J gene TRBJ2-3; TRBD1 might be the D (5 bases). The specimen was PBMCs. This sequence was found in a male donor in good health and CMV-seronegative. The CDR3 bases are TGTGCCAGCAGTTACCGTCAGGGAAGCACAGATACGCAGTATTTT. Translated, it gives CASSYRQGSTDTQYF.